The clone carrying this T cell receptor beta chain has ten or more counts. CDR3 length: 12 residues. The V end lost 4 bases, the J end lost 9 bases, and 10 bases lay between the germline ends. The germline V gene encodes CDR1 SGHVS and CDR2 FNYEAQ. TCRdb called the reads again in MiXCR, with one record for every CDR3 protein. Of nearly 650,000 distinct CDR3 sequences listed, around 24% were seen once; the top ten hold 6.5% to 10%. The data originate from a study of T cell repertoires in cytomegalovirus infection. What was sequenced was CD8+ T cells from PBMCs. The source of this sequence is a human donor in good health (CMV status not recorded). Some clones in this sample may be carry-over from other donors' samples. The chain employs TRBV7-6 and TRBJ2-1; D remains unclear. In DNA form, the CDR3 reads TGTGCCAGCAGCTCGGACGCCGGTGAGCAGTTCTTC. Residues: CASSSDAGEQFF.